What follows are 3 T cell receptor beta chains derived from one specimen sequenced in a study of shared clonotypes between healthy human individuals. Only in-frame clones appear in the TCRdb table, and some are missing; sequencing was by immunoSEQ multiplex PCR. The table lists around 2,000,000 clones, approximately 95% of them singletons, with 0.1% to 0.15% in the top ten. Specimen: naive CD4+ T cells sorted from blood. The subset: CD45RA+ positively selected. Receptor source: a man between 18 and 29 years old in good health.

This clone has just one count. This sequence joins TRBV7-2 and TRBJ2-7, with 9 bases fitting TRBD1. The CDR3 has 16 amino acids. Germline V CDR1 and CDR2: SGHTA, FQGNSA. V shed 7 bases and J 4 bases; nucleotides not matched to a gene: 14. CDR3 DNA: TGTGCCAGCATCCGCGAAGGGACAGGGACGATTTACGAGCAGTACTTC. Translated: CASIREGTGTIYEQYF. The full variable domain, its missing parts supplied by reference TRBV7-2 and TRBJ2-7, is GAGVSQSPSNKVTEKGKDVELRCDPISGHTALYWYRQSLGQGLEFLIYFQGNSAPDKSGLPSDRFSAERTGGSVSTLTIQRTQQEDSAVYLCASIREGTGTIYEQYFGPGTRLTVT.

This rearrangement joins TRBV6-6 to TRBJ2-7; TRBD2 is a possible D gene (5 bases). The germline V and J ends were trimmed by 0 bases and 3 bases, with 12 bases remaining between them. Germline V CDR1 and CDR2: MNHNY, SVGAGI (reference sequence). The CDR3 extends over 15 amino acids. Written as DNA, the CDR3 is TGTGCCAGCAGTTACTCCGGGGTCATGGTCTACGAGCAGTACTTC. Encoded protein: CASSYSGVMVYEQYF.

This chain links TRBV28 with TRBJ1-2; 9 bases fit TRBD1. With 6 bases clipped from V and 4 bases from J, the junction kept 18 bases outside the gene matches. Germline V gene lookup returns CDR1 MDHEN and CDR2 SYDVKM. The CDR3 contains 18 residues. The CDR3 region is CASSHTGTGKAVSYGYTF. The CDR3 DNA sequence: TGTGCCAGCAGCCATACCGGGACAGGGAAAGCCGTGAGCTATGGCTACACCTTC.